This T cell receptor beta chain originates from a study of blood T cell repertoires in COVID-19. Libraries were prepared by immunoSEQ multiplex PCR; TCRdb keeps only in-frame clonotypes and omits some of them. Altogether approximately 84,000 clones are present, around four fifths being singletons, with the ten largest covering 16%. This CDR3 has 14 amino acids. CDR1 and CDR2 from the germline V gene are MDHEN and SYDVKM. V gave up 5 bases and J gave up 10 bases; unmatched junction bases: 8. The sequence was collected from a human donor in a cohort sampled during active COVID-19. The material sequenced was peripheral blood. The genes are TRBV28 and TRBJ2-1; 10 bases align to TRBD2. CDR3 in DNA: TGTGCCAGCAGTACTACTAGCGGGATCGACGAGCAGTTCTTC. Protein: CASSTTSGIDEQFF. Full variable domain (rest looked up from reference TRBV28 and TRBJ2-1): DVKVTQSSRYLVKRTGEKVFLECVQDMDHENMFWYRQDPGLGLRLIYFSYDVKMKEKGDIPEGYSVSREKKERFSLILESASTNQTSMYLCASSTTSGIDEQFFGPGTRLTVL.